A selection of T cell receptor beta chains follows, all from one sample in a study of cytomegalovirus exposure and HLA in healthy donors. Assay used: immunoSEQ multiplex PCR; TCRdb lists only in-frame clones, some missing. The sample has some 65,000 clones; more than 95% are singletons. Sequenced input: PBMCs. The receptor set was obtained from a man aged 18 to 29 in good health and CMV-seronegative. The CDR3 runs from the conserved cysteine through the conserved F or W. The D gene is left open where the match is weak. Some rows have no size entry. The others give once, few or many, or a class for an expanded clone.

D	size	V	J	DNA	CDR3
TRBD2	-	TRBV10-3	TRBJ2-1	TGTGCCATCGGGGCTAGCGGGAGGGACAATGAGCAGTTCTTC	CAIGASGRDNEQFF
TRBD1	-	TRBV28	TRBJ2-7	TGTGCCAGCAGAAGGGACAGGGAAATCTACGAGCAGTACTTC	CASRRDREIYEQYF
-	-	TRBV4-1	TRBJ2-7	TGCGCCAGCAGCCAAGTTTACCCGGACGAGCAGTACTTC	CASSQVYPDEQYF
TRBD1	once	TRBV19	TRBJ2-3	TGTGCCAGTACTCCCAGGGGGCAGGGAGATACGCAGTATTTT	CASTPRGQGDTQYF
-	-	TRBV7-9	TRBJ1-1	TGTGCCAGCAGCTACGGGACAAGTACTGAAGCTTTCTTT	CASSYGTSTEAFF
-	few	TRBV25-1	TRBJ1-2	TGTGCCAGCAGTGAACAAGGGAGAGGTGGCTACACCTTC	CASSEQGRGGYTF
-	few	TRBV5-6	TRBJ2-1	TGTGCCAGCAGCTTTCTGCAGGCCTCCTACAATGAGCAGTTCTTC	CASSFLQASYNEQFF
-	-	TRBV6-1	TRBJ1-1	TGTGCCAGCAGTGCCCAGGAGGGGAACACTGAAGCTTTCTTT	CASSAQEGNTEAFF
TRBD1	-	TRBV5-4	TRBJ1-1	TGTGCCAGCAGCTTGGCCGGGACAGGGGGGATTGGGGCTTTCTTT	CASSLAGTGGIGAFF
-	-	TRBV18	TRBJ1-1	TGTGCCAGCTCCCCTCAGAAGAACACTGAAGCTTTCTTT	CASSPQKNTEAFF
-	-	TRBV28	TRBJ1-3	TGTGCCAGCAGGGGGAGCGGAAACACCATATATTTT	CASRGSGNTIYF
TRBD1	-	TRBV25-1	TRBJ1-6	TGTGCCAGCAACGACAGGGGACTCAGTGCACCCCTCCACTTT	CASNDRGLSAPLHF
-	-	TRBV5-5	TRBJ1-3	TGTGCCAGCAGAATGGACAGAGGAAACACCATATATTTT	CASRMDRGNTIYF
-	-	TRBV6-5	TRBJ1-6	TGTGCCAGCAGGGATCAGGGTGGGTCACCCCTCCACTTT	CASRDQGGSPLHF
-	-	TRBV9	TRBJ2-1	TGTGCCAGCAGCACAAAACCCGACAATGAGCAGTTCTTC	CASSTKPDNEQFF
-	-	TRBV6-5	TRBJ1-2	TGTGCCAGCAGTGCGTCCGGGACATCTAACTATGGCTACACCTTC	CASSASGTSNYGYTF
TRBD2	-	TRBV28	TRBJ2-7	TGTGCCAGCGGATTACCGGGACTAGCTGGCGAGCAGTACTTC	CASGLPGLAGEQYF
-	-	TRBV7-9	TRBJ1-3	TGTGCCAGCAGCTTAGCGGCAGGAAACACCATATATTTT	CASSLAAGNTIYF
TRBD1	once	TRBV6-5	TRBJ2-3	TGTGCCAGCAGTTACTTCGGGGACAGCGCAGATACGCAGTATTTT	CASSYFGDSADTQYF
-	-	TRBV19	TRBJ1-1	TGTGCCAGTAGTATCTTGGCGAACACTGAAGCTTTCTTT	CASSILANTEAFF
TRBD1	-	TRBV4-1	TRBJ1-1	TGCGCCAGCAGCCAAGCTACAGGGGAGCGGCGCACTGAAGCTTTCTTT	CASSQATGERRTEAFF
-	-	TRBV11-3	TRBJ2-4	TGTGCCAGCAGCTTAGGGGGCGCAAACATTCAGTACTTC	CASSLGGANIQYF
-	-	TRBV10-3	TRBJ1-5	TGTGCCATCAGTGAGTCAGGGTTACAGGGAGAGCAGCCCCAGCATTTT	CAISESGLQGEQPQHF
TRBD1	-	TRBV6-6	TRBJ1-2	TGTGCCAGCAGTTACCGGCCGGGACAGGGAGGCTACACCTTC	CASSYRPGQGGYTF
-	-	TRBV6-5	TRBJ1-1	TGTGCCAGCACCCAGACAGGAACCACTGAAGCTTTCTTT	CASTQTGTTEAFF
-	-	TRBV28	TRBJ1-3	TGTGCCAGCAGTCTAACGACAGGAAACACCATATATTTT	CASSLTTGNTIYF
TRBD1	-	TRBV30	TRBJ1-2	TGTGCCTGGAGCGTGGACAGGGGGGACTATGGCTACACCTTC	CAWSVDRGDYGYTF
TRBD1	-	TRBV10-3	TRBJ1-1	TGTGCCATCAGTGGGACAGGAGGGATGAACACTGAAGCTTTCTTT	CAISGTGGMNTEAFF
TRBD2	-	TRBV4-1	TRBJ2-7	TGCGCCAGCAGCCAAGTCTCTGGGGGGGACGAGCAGTACTTC	CASSQVSGGDEQYF
TRBD1	-	TRBV6-6	TRBJ1-1	TGTGCCAGCAGTGTGCAGGGGGAGGAAGCTTTCTTT	CASSVQGEEAFF
TRBD1	-	TRBV29-1	TRBJ2-3	TGCAGCGTTGAGGAACAGGGGGCATCAGATACGCAGTATTTT	CSVEEQGASDTQYF
TRBD2	-	TRBV5-1	TRBJ2-3	TGCGCCAGCAAGACTAGCGTTAGCACAGATACGCAGTATTTT	CASKTSVSTDTQYF
-	-	TRBV6-6	TRBJ1-6	TGTGCCAGCAGGCGGACATTGGGGTCACCCCTCCACTTT	CASRRTLGSPLHF
-	-	TRBV27	TRBJ2-3	TGTGCCAGCAGTTCCTCTTCGGATACGCAGTATTTT	CASSSSSDTQYF
-	-	TRBV4-1	TRBJ1-4	TGCGCCAGCAGCCAAGACTGGGGGGGCGCAACTAATGAAAAACTGTTTTTT	CASSQDWGGATNEKLFF
TRBD1	-	TRBV19	TRBJ2-1	TGTGCCAGTACCGTCGACAGGGGCCTTTACAATGAGCAGTTCTTC	CASTVDRGLYNEQFF
-	-	TRBV4-1	TRBJ2-5	TGCGCCAGCAGCCAGTCAGGGGAGACCCAGTACTTC	CASSQSGETQYF
TRBD1	-	TRBV13	TRBJ1-1	TGTGCCAGCAGCTTAGCGACAGGGGCTGAAGCTTTCTTT	CASSLATGAEAFF
-	-	TRBV18	TRBJ2-7	TGTGCCAGCTCACCCGGTGAACTGAACTCCTACGAGCAGTACTTC	CASSPGELNSYEQYF
-	-	TRBV27	TRBJ2-3	TGTGCCAGCAGTTTATCGCCTAGCCGGACAGATACGCAGTATTTT	CASSLSPSRTDTQYF
TRBD1	-	TRBV5-1	TRBJ1-1	TGCGCCAGCAGCCCCGACAGGGTCCTTGGAGAAGCTTTCTTT	CASSPDRVLGEAFF
TRBD2	once	TRBV30	TRBJ2-1	TGTGCCTGGAACCCGACTAGCGGGAGGTCTGAGCAGTTCTTC	CAWNPTSGRSEQFF
-	-	TRBV29-1	TRBJ2-7	TGCAGCGCGGGGTCTACCTACGAGCAGTACTTC	CSAGSTYEQYF
-	-	TRBV5-1	TRBJ2-3	TGCGCCAGCAGCTTGTCGGGTAGTACAGATACGCAGTATTTT	CASSLSGSTDTQYF
-	-	TRBV29-1	TRBJ1-1	TGCAGCGTTGAACACAGTTTCCCTGAAGCTTTCTTT	CSVEHSFPEAFF
TRBD1	-	TRBV11-1	TRBJ2-1	TGTGCCAGCAGCTTGACAGGGGGCAATGGGCAGTTCTTC	CASSLTGGNGQFF
TRBD1	-	TRBV27	TRBJ2-7	TGTGCCAGCAGTTTATCTCGGGGACAGATCTCCTACGAGCAGTACTTC	CASSLSRGQISYEQYF
-	-	TRBV6-6	TRBJ2-7	TGTGCCAGCAGTTACGGTCTCGGGGATTACGAGCAGTACTTC	CASSYGLGDYEQYF
TRBD1	few	TRBV9	TRBJ1-2	TGTGCCAGCAGCGATAACAGGGGGATACGGTATGGCTACACCTTC	CASSDNRGIRYGYTF
TRBD2	-	TRBV5-4	TRBJ2-3	TGTGCCGGATTGACTAGCGGCAGCACAGATACGCAGTATTTT	CAGLTSGSTDTQYF
-	-	TRBV7-8	TRBJ1-2	TGTGCCAGCAGCTTAGTCGGCCCCGACGGGGGCTACACCTTC	CASSLVGPDGGYTF
TRBD2	-	TRBV4-2	TRBJ2-3	TGTGCCAGCAGCCAAGAGACCGGGAGGGCCTCAGATACGCAGTATTTT	CASSQETGRASDTQYF
-	-	TRBV1	TRBJ1-2	TGCACCAGCAGCCAAGTTCCTAGGTTCCACACCTTC	CTSSQVPRFHTF